This T cell receptor beta chain was profiled in a study of shared T cell receptors in the human thymus. The method was immunoSEQ multiplex PCR; TCRdb's version includes in-frame clones alone and lacks a portion of them. This table has some 700,000 clones, 70% to 90% appearing once. The CDR3 covers 12 residues. Germline V CDR1 and CDR2: LGHNA, YSLEER. Trimming took 3 bases from V and 6 from J, leaving 8 bases between them. The same sample was also studied in work on human thymus T cells. That paper notes: Corrective cardiac operations yielded the resected thymus tissue. In unrelated individuals, thymic repertoires overlapped highly, according to related research.

This clonotype originated in a girl under three years old with a congenital heart defect. Input material: thymocytes. The chain has TRBV4-3 and TRBJ1-2; D call uncertain. The CDR3 region has the DNA TGCGCCAGCAGCCACTTCGGTCATGGCTACACCTTC. Protein sequence: CASSHFGHGYTF.